This T cell receptor beta chain was sequenced during a study of human T cells and chemical hapten exposure. Across the study: Each week of the approximately 25-week study, patients had diphenylcyclopropenone applied to the scalp. Study results and caveats: Patch test score rose with PT1 expanded TCRs, significant at 8, 16, 32, not 4. The number of TCRs over 1 in 1000 frequency stayed unchanged after DPC.

TCRdb processed the RACE reads anew with MiXCR; each CDR3 protein has one entry. The data hold roughly 180,000 distinct CDR3 sequences, with roughly 15% observed a single time. This clonotype was counted at least ten times. What it binds is not known. As for time point: patch test 1, 2 weeks after DPC sensitization. The treatment is: therapeutic diphenylcyclopropenone sensitization with weekly scalp DPC. V shed 5 bases, J shed 9 bases, and the junction held 8 bases outside the gene matches. The CDR3 is 14 amino acids. Germline V gives CDR1 MDHEN, CDR2 SYDVKM. The source was whole blood, collected in connection with sensitization to the hapten diphenylcyclopropenone (DPC). The clonotype comes from a woman younger than 45 with alopecia areata. Some clones in this sample may be carry-over from other donors' samples. The chain recombines TRBV28 with TRBJ1-5; TRBD1 agrees at 9 bases. The CDR3, as DNA: TGTGCCAGCAGTATCGACAGGGGGGATCGGCCCCAGCATTTT. Amino acid sequence: CASSIDRGDRPQHF.